This T cell receptor (beta chain) was identified during a study of PD-1 blockade in mismatch repair-deficient tumors. Study overall: Patients had approximately 12 mismatch repair-deficient cancer types and were previously treated and progressing.

Every patient had mismatch repair deficiency by PCR or immunohistochemistry. TCRs were sequenced from a few patients responding to pembrolizumab. Regarding this clone: As yet, its antigen is unknown.

The assay was immunoSEQ multiplex PCR, and TCRdb's table has in-frame clones only and misses some. Of roughly 53,000 clones listed, more than 75% are singletons. The study's findings and limits: Tumor-resident clones, often absent from pretreatment blood, expanded after pembrolizumab and then contracted.

Germline V CDR1 and CDR2: LNHDA, SQIVND (reference sequence). V lost 10 bases and J lost 4, with 20 bases in between. The CDR3 is made up of 15 amino acids. This rearrangement joins TRBV19 to TRBJ1-5; TRBD1 is a possible D gene (5 bases). This sequence was found in an adult with mismatch repair-deficient cancer. The sequences come from peripheral blood, collected 4 weeks after starting pembrolizumab. The CDR3 loop is CATGKEGISNQPQHF. CDR3 coding DNA: TGTGCCACAGGTAAAGAGGGGATAAGTAATCAGCCCCAGCATTTT.